This T cell receptor (beta chain) appears in the sequencing data of a study of blood T cells in healthy people across ages. Findings and limits, study-wide: Aged donors had fewer naive CD4+ cells and lower diversity than long-lived donors. Estimates of total diversity, which came from one million sequenced T cells, were considered to be underestimates.

Next came a second PCR, run for about 6 to 12 cycles, which used a sample-barcoded 5' primer along with a J-beta primer mix. TCRdb re-called the 5' RACE reads with MiXCR, one entry per CDR3 protein. The table shows under 2 million distinct CDR3 sequences, with roughly a third occurring only once. About this clonotype itself: Its matching antigen is unknown.

V was shortened by 3 bases and J by 3 bases, with 17 bases between the two germline ends. The CDR3 runs 16 residues. The rearrangement uses TRBV12-3 or TRBV12-4 and TRBJ1-2; D is ambiguous. Sequencing input: blood. This sequence originates from a woman in her twenties or thirties in good health. The CDR3 here is CASSLFLMEWDYGYTF. CDR3 in DNA: TGTGCCAGCAGTTTGTTTCTTATGGAATGGGACTATGGCTACACCTTC.